Listed below are T cell receptor beta chains from one sample, sequenced in a study of early stage breast cancer tumors. Sequenced by immunoSEQ multiplex PCR; TCRdb stores in-frame clones only, minus some. The profile shows 60,000 to 80,000 clones, around four fifths of them singletons. Input material: blood. Source of these receptors: a person aged 55 to 75 with breast cancer. The CDR3 runs from the conserved cysteine through the conserved F or W. Each record gives: clone size, D gene, J gene, CDR3 length, V gene, CDR3 DNA, CDR3 protein. The D gene is left open where the match is weak. Size is stated for part of the rows, as once, few or many counts, or as a class when the clone is expanded.

size: .
D: .
J: TRBJ2-7
length: 13
V: TRBV5-5
DNA: TGTGCCAGCAGCCGGGAGCAGATTTCGAAGCAGTACTTC
CDR3: CASSREQISKQYF

size: .
D: TRBD1
J: TRBJ2-1
length: 15
V: TRBV4-1
DNA: TGCGCCAGCAGCCAAGACGGACAGGGGGCGGATGAGCAGTTCTTC
CDR3: CASSQDGQGADEQFF

size: .
D: TRBD2
J: TRBJ2-2
length: 14
V: TRBV28
DNA: TGTGCCAGCAGGGGAGCGGGACCGACCGGGGAGCTGTTTTTT
CDR3: CASRGAGPTGELFF

size: once
D: .
J: TRBJ2-7
length: 14
V: TRBV6-5
DNA: TGTGCCAGCAGTTACTCGGCAGGCTCCTACGAGCAGTACTTC
CDR3: CASSYSAGSYEQYF

size: .
D: .
J: TRBJ2-1
length: 11
V: TRBV20-1
DNA: TGCGGATCTAGCGCTCTCAATGAGCAGTTCTTC
CDR3: CGSSALNEQFF

size: .
D: .
J: TRBJ2-3
length: 16
V: TRBV2
DNA: TGTGCCAGCATGCGGTCGGGGGAAGTCTATGCAGATACGCAGTATTTT
CDR3: CASMRSGEVYADTQYF

size: .
D: TRBD1
J: TRBJ1-1
length: 17
V: TRBV5-1
DNA: TGCGCCAGCAGCTCAAAATCAAGGGACAGCCGGGGTACTGAAGCTTTCTTT
CDR3: CASSSKSRDSRGTEAFF

size: .
D: .
J: TRBJ2-1
length: 14
V: TRBV5-1
DNA: TGCGCCAGCAGCTTCAAGTCAGGGAGTAATGAGCAGTTCTTC
CDR3: CASSFKSGSNEQFF

size: .
D: .
J: TRBJ2-7
length: 16
V: TRBV7-9
DNA: TGTGCCAGCAGCTTACCCATCAATAAGGCGACCTACGAGCAGTACTTC
CDR3: CASSLPINKATYEQYF

size: .
D: .
J: TRBJ2-3
length: 15
V: TRBV28
DNA: TGTGCCAGCAGCCTTATGCAGGGTAGCACAGATACGCAGTATTTT
CDR3: CASSLMQGSTDTQYF

size: .
D: .
J: TRBJ2-1
length: 15
V: TRBV19
DNA: TGTGCCAGTAGTATTGGGAGGGGGGGCAACAATGAGCAGTTCTTC
CDR3: CASSIGRGGNNEQFF

size: .
D: TRBD1
J: TRBJ1-1
length: 16
V: TRBV5-1
DNA: TGCGCCAGCAGGGTATCTGAGGGGACAGGAACCCCTGAAGCTTTCTTT
CDR3: CASRVSEGTGTPEAFF

size: .
D: .
J: TRBJ2-7
length: 12
V: TRBV4-1
DNA: TGCGCCAGCAGCCAAGATCCCCACGAGCAGTACTTC
CDR3: CASSQDPHEQYF

size: .
D: .
J: TRBJ2-3
length: 13
V: TRBV6-5
DNA: TGTGCCAGCAGTTACTTACCACGAGATACGCAGTATTTT
CDR3: CASSYLPRDTQYF

size: .
D: .
J: TRBJ2-3
length: 12
V: TRBV19
DNA: TGTGCCAGTAGTATAGCGGAAGATACGCAGTATTTT
CDR3: CASSIAEDTQYF

size: .
D: .
J: TRBJ1-6
length: 17
V: TRBV21-1
DNA: TGTGCCAGCAGCAAAAGAGAGAGACAGGCCCCCAATTCACCCCTCCACTTT
CDR3: CASSKRERQAPNSPLHF

size: .
D: .
J: TRBJ2-7
length: 14
V: TRBV7-8
DNA: TGTGCCAGCAGCTACCGGGAGTTCTCCTACGAGCAGTACTTC
CDR3: CASSYREFSYEQYF

size: .
D: .
J: TRBJ2-7
length: 15
V: TRBV10-3
DNA: TGTGCCATCAGTGATAAGGGGGGGGGCTTCTACGAGCAGTACTTC
CDR3: CAISDKGGGFYEQYF

size: .
D: TRBD2
J: TRBJ2-7
length: 14
V: TRBV7-8
DNA: TGTGCCAGCAGCCCGTCTAGCGGGTCGGGCGAGCAGTACTTC
CDR3: CASSPSSGSGEQYF

size: once
D: TRBD2
J: TRBJ2-3
length: 15
V: TRBV6-6
DNA: TGTGCCAGCAACTTCCTAGCGGGAGGGCCGGATACGCAGTATTTT
CDR3: CASNFLAGGPDTQYF

size: .
D: TRBD1
J: TRBJ1-5
length: 15
V: TRBV7-8
DNA: TGTGCCAGCAGCGGCCGGGACAGGGCTAGTCAGCCCCAGCATTTT
CDR3: CASSGRDRASQPQHF

size: .
D: .
J: TRBJ2-3
length: 16
V: TRBV10-3
DNA: TGTGCCATCAGTGACTCGGAACGGGGAGGCACAGATACGCAGTATTTT
CDR3: CAISDSERGGTDTQYF

size: once
D: .
J: TRBJ1-3
length: 16
V: TRBV9
DNA: TGTGCCAGCAGCGCCCAGTCAGTTTACGGGGGAAACACCATATATTTT
CDR3: CASSAQSVYGGNTIYF

size: .
D: .
J: TRBJ2-1
length: 11
V: TRBV11-2
DNA: TGTGCCAGCAGCTCCGGCCACGAGGAGTTCTTC
CDR3: CASSSGHEEFF

size: .
D: TRBD2
J: TRBJ2-1
length: 14
V: TRBV28
DNA: TGTGCCAGTTTAGCGGGAGGGGCCTACAATGAGCAGTTCTTC
CDR3: CASLAGGAYNEQFF

size: .
D: .
J: TRBJ2-1
length: 14
V: TRBV2
DNA: TGTGCCAGCAGTGAAGCGCTAGGGGGAGGTGAGCAGTTCTTC
CDR3: CASSEALGGGEQFF

size: .
D: .
J: TRBJ2-6
length: 15
V: TRBV7-3
DNA: TGTGCCAGCAGCTTAAACGGAGCCGGGGCCAACGTCCTGACTTTC
CDR3: CASSLNGAGANVLTF

size: once
D: .
J: TRBJ2-5
length: 13
V: TRBV5-6
DNA: TGTGCCAGCAGCTTGCTGGACGGGGAGACCCAGTACTTC
CDR3: CASSLLDGETQYF

size: .
D: .
J: TRBJ2-5
length: 13
V: TRBV5-6
DNA: TGTGCCAGCAGCTTGGCGGACGGGGAGACCCAGTACTTC
CDR3: CASSLADGETQYF

size: few
D: .
J: TRBJ2-6
length: 17
V: TRBV5-1
DNA: TGCGCCAGCAGCCCCGATGAGGGGGCGGGGGGGGCCAACGTCCTGACTTTC
CDR3: CASSPDEGAGGANVLTF

size: .
D: TRBD1
J: TRBJ1-2
length: 13
V: TRBV15
DNA: TGTGCCACCAGCGAGTCAGGGGGCTATGGCTACACCTTC
CDR3: CATSESGGYGYTF

size: .
D: TRBD1
J: TRBJ2-7
length: 15
V: TRBV10-3
DNA: TGTGCCATCAGTGAGCTAGGGACAGGGGGCGGCGAGCAGTACTTC
CDR3: CAISELGTGGGEQYF

size: .
D: .
J: TRBJ2-6
length: 16
V: TRBV28
DNA: TGTGCCAGCAGTTTTCTTGAGGTAGATGGGGCCAACGTCCTGACTTTC
CDR3: CASSFLEVDGANVLTF

size: .
D: .
J: TRBJ2-4
length: 14
V: TRBV4-1
DNA: TGCGCCAGCAGCCAAACGTCTGGGCGAAACATTCAGTACTTC
CDR3: CASSQTSGRNIQYF

size: .
D: .
J: TRBJ1-1
length: 12
V: TRBV4-1
DNA: TGCGCCAGCAGCCAAGAAACGTCAGAAGCTTTCTTT
CDR3: CASSQETSEAFF

size: few
D: .
J: TRBJ2-6
length: 13
V: TRBV29-1
DNA: TGCAGCGTCGGGGGGCCTGGGGCCAACGTCCTGACTTTC
CDR3: CSVGGPGANVLTF

size: .
D: .
J: TRBJ2-5
length: 13
V: TRBV30
DNA: TGTGCCTGGAGTGCCTCCCAAGGGGAGACCCAGTACTTC
CDR3: CAWSASQGETQYF

size: few
D: .
J: TRBJ1-6
length: 16
V: TRBV4-2
DNA: TGTGCCAGCAGCCAAGATCGTCACGGGAGACCTTCACCCCTCCACTTT
CDR3: CASSQDRHGRPSPLHF

size: .
D: .
J: TRBJ1-4
length: 15
V: TRBV2
DNA: TGTGCCAGCGGCCTCGGTCGGCAGTTTGGTGAAAAACTGTTTTTT
CDR3: CASGLGRQFGEKLFF

size: .
D: .
J: TRBJ2-5
length: 14
V: TRBV7-9
DNA: TGTGCCAGCAGCTTATGGGAGAGCCAAGAGACCCAGTACTTC
CDR3: CASSLWESQETQYF

size: .
D: TRBD1
J: TRBJ1-2
length: 15
V: TRBV5-1
DNA: TGCGCCAGCAGCGCATTGGACAGGCCACTCGATGGCTACACCTTC
CDR3: CASSALDRPLDGYTF

size: .
D: TRBD2
J: TRBJ2-7
length: 15
V: TRBV10-3
DNA: TGTGCCATCAGTAGACAAGGCGGGAGAGGTTACGAGCAGTACTTC
CDR3: CAISRQGGRGYEQYF

size: .
D: .
J: TRBJ1-6
length: 14
V: TRBV5-4
DNA: TGTGCCAGCAGCAGCAGACCTGTAAATTCACCCCTCCACTTT
CDR3: CASSSRPVNSPLHF

size: .
D: TRBD2
J: TRBJ2-5
length: 15
V: TRBV19
DNA: TGTGCCAGTAGCCTAAGCGGGGGGTACTCGGAGACCCAGTACTTC
CDR3: CASSLSGGYSETQYF

size: .
D: TRBD1
J: TRBJ2-1
length: 16
V: TRBV5-5
DNA: TGTGCCAGCAGACGACAGGGGACAGTTTCCTACAATGAGCAGTTCTTC
CDR3: CASRRQGTVSYNEQFF

size: .
D: TRBD1
J: TRBJ2-2
length: 15
V: TRBV5-6
DNA: TGTGCCAGCAGCTTCGGGACAGGGGGAACCGGGGAGCTGTTTTTT
CDR3: CASSFGTGGTGELFF

size: .
D: .
J: TRBJ2-3
length: 13
V: TRBV7-2
DNA: TGTGCCAGCAGCCCTCAAAGGAGAGATACGCAGTATTTT
CDR3: CASSPQRRDTQYF

size: once
D: .
J: TRBJ2-5
length: 13
V: TRBV21-1
DNA: TGTGCCAGCAGCAAAGTCAGGGGTCAGACCCAGTACTTC
CDR3: CASSKVRGQTQYF

size: .
D: .
J: TRBJ1-1
length: 13
V: TRBV9
DNA: TGTGCCAGCAGCGTTGAGACAGGCGCTGAAGCTTTCTTT
CDR3: CASSVETGAEAFF